The 3 T cell receptor beta chains presented below share a single source sample, sequenced in a study of T cells in Graves' hyperthyroidism and ophthalmopathy. The TCR beta CDR3 regions underwent amplification using RNA transcripts as the source. A set of HTBI primers served as the primers for a first-round RT-PCR of the TCR CDR3. TCRdb re-analysed the multiplex PCR reads in MiXCR, keeping a single row per CDR3 protein. This sample has some 140,000 distinct CDR3 sequences, with approximately 20% found just once. The material sequenced was blood. These receptors all stem from a woman aged 45 to 65 with Graves' hyperthyroidism that later progressed to Graves' ophthalmopathy.

The rearrangement uses TRBV15 and TRBJ2-6, with TRBD2 matching 11 bases. The CDR3 sequence is 17 residues long. V lost 5 bases, J lost 3 bases, and 6 bases stayed unmatched. Germline loops: CDR1 LNHNV, CDR2 YYDKDF (reference sequence). The CDR3 DNA sequence: TGTGCCACCAGCGGGCGACTAGCGGGACATGGGGCCAACGTCCTGACTTTC. It translates to CATSGRLAGHGANVLTF.

There are a few counts of this clonotype. This chain uses TRBV10-3 with TRBJ2-7; 8 nucleotides align to TRBD1. The CDR3 runs 15 residues. CDR1 and CDR2 from the germline V gene are ENHRY and SYGVKD. V lost 4 bases and J lost 3; bases outside the gene matches: 8. The chain's CDR3 is CAISGEGQGGYEQYF. The CDR3 nucleotides are TGTGCCATCAGTGGGGAAGGACAGGGTGGCTACGAGCAGTACTTC.

V and J are TRBV2 and TRBJ2-3; 10 bases fit TRBD1. Trimming took 5 bases from V and 4 from J; bases not matched to a gene: 9. The length of the CDR3 is 16 residues. Germline assignment: CDR1 SNHLY and CDR2 FYNNEI. CDR3 DNA sequence: TGTGCCAGCAGTACGACCCGGGACAGGGGCCCAGATACGCAGTATTTT. It codes for CASSTTRDRGPDTQYF.